This record concerns one TCR beta chain sequence. What it recognizes is unknown. With 2 bases removed from V and 5 bases from J, the gap between germline ends came to 9 bases. The CDR3 covers 13 residues. Germline V gene sequence: CDR1 SGHTA, CDR2 FQGNSA. As for the donors, each was a healthy bone marrow donor. PCR employed 60 Vbeta and 13 Jbeta primers. The protocol was immunoSEQ multiplex PCR, while the TCRdb copy is restricted to in-frame clones and leaves out a portion. The sample has approximately 130,000 clones, 75% to 85% seen once. The data were obtained in a study of cytomegalovirus exposure and HLA in healthy donors. General study results and limits: Reported performance of the classifier showed diagnosis of cytomegalovirus status with high specificity and sensitivity. A later analysis showed that HLA-associated TCR beta chains had undergone more clonal expansion than equally common others.

The genes are TRBV7-2 and TRBJ1-1, with D tentatively TRBD1 (6 bases). The source of this sequence is a man aged 35-49 years in good health and CMV-seronegative. Material for sequencing was PBMCs. The DNA of the CDR3 is TGTGCCAGCAGCTTAACAGGGTCAACTGAAGCTTTCTTT. Its protein is CASSLTGSTEAFF.